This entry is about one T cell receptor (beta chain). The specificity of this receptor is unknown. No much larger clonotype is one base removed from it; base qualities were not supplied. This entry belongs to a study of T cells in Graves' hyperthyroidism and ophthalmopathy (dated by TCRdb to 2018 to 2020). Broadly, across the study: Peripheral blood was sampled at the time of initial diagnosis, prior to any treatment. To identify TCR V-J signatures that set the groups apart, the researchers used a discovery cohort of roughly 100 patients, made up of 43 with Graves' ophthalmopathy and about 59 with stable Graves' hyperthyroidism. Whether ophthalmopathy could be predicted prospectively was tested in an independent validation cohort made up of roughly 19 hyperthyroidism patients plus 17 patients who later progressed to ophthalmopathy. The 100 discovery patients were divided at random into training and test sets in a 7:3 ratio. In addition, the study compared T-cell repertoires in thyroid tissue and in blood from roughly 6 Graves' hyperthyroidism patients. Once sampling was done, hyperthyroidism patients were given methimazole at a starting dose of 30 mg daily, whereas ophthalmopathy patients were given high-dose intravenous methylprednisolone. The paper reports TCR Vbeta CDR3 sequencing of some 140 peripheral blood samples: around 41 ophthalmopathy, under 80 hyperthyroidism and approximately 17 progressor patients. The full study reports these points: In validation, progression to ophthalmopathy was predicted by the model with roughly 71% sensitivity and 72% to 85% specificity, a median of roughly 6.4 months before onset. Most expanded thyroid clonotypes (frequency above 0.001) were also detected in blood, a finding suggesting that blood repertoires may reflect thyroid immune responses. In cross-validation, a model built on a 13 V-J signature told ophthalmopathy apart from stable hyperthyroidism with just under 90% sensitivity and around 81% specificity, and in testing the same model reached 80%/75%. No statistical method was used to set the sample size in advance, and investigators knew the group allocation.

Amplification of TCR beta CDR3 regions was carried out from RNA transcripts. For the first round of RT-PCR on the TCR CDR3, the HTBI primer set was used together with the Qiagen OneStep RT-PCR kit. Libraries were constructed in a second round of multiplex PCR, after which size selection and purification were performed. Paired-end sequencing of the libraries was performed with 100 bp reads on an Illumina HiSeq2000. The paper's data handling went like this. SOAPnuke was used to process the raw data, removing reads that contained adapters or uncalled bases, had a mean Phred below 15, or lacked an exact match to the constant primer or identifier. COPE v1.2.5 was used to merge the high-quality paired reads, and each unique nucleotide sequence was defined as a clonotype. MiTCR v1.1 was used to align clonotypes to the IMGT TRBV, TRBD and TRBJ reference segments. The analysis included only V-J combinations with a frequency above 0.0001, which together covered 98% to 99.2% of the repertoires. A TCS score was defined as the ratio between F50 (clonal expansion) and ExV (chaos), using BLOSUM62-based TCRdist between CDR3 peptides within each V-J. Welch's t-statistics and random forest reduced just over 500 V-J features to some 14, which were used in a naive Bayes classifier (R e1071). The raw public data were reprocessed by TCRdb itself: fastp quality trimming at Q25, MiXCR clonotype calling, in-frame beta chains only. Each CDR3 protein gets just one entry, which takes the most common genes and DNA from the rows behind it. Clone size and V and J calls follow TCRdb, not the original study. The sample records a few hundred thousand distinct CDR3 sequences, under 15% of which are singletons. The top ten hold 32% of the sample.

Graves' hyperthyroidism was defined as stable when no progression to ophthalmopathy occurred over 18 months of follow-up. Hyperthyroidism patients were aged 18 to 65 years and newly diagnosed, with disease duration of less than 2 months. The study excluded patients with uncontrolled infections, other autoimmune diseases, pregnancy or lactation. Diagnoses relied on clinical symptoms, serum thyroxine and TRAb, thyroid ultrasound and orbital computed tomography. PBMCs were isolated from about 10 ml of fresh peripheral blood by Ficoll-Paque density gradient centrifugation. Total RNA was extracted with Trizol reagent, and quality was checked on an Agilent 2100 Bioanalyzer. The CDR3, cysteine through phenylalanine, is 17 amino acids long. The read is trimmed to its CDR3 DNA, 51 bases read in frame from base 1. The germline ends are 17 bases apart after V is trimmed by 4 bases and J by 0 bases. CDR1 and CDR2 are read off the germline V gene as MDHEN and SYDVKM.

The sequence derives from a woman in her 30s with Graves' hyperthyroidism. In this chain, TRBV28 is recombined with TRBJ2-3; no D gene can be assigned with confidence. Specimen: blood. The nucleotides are TGTGCCAGCAGTTCCCCAGGCGCGCCTACTAGCACAGATACGCAGTATTTT. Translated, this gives CASSSPGAPTSTDTQYF.